Each of the 19 T cell receptor beta chains below was sequenced from the same sample in a study of early T cells in non-severe SARS-CoV-2 infection. TCRdb reprocessed the 5' RACE reads via MiXCR and lists one record per CDR3 protein. This sample yields under 85,000 distinct CDR3 sequences, of which about 9% are seen a single time; about 6.1% belongs to the top ten. The sample consisted of whole blood. The receptors derive from an adult who was a healthcare worker with PCR-confirmed SARS-CoV-2 infection or an uninfected control (not recorded which).

This clonotype was seen a few times. The V call is TRBV28, the J call TRBJ1-3, with 7 bases matching TRBD1. The V and J ends lost 3 bases and 7 bases, in that order; junction bases with no gene match: 6. This CDR3 comprises 14 residues. Germline V lookup: CDR1 MDHEN, CDR2 SYDVKM. CDR3 coding DNA: TGTGCCAGCAGTTTTCGGGCAGGGGGGAACACCATATATTTT. Translating gives CASSFRAGGNTIYF.

The sample holds a few counts of this clonotype. The DNA is omitted, as the CDR3 cannot be located on it reliably, and the CDR3 follows TCRdb's listing. The J gene is TRBJ2-3, the V gene TRBV1; the tabulated D call, TRBD2, remains unverified against the DNA. TRBV1 is marked as a pseudogene. The CDR3 is 15 amino acids in total, end residues counted. This CDR3 is CTSSQVASGTDTQYF.

This clonotype came up many times. The chain uses TRBV2 and TRBJ2-3; D not certain. V was pared by 4 bases and J by 2 bases, with 7 bases between. This CDR3 region has 13 residues. Per germline, CDR1 SNHLY and CDR2 FYNNEI. DNA of the CDR3: TGTGCCAGCAGTGGGATTATCACAGATACGCAGTATTTT. The encoded protein is CASSGIITDTQYF. Complete variable domain (other parts from reference TRBV2 and TRBJ2-3): EPEVTQTPSHQVTQMGQEVILRCVPISNHLYFYWYRQILGQKVEFLVSFYNNEISEKSEIFDDQFSVERPDGSNFTLKIRSTKLEDSAMYFCASSGIITDTQYFGPGTRLTVL.

In its sample, this clonotype was seen a few times. The chain recombines TRBV5-5 with TRBJ1-6; 9 nucleotides align to TRBD1. The CDR3 has 14 residues. Germline V gene data show CDR1 as SGHKS and CDR2 as YYEKEE (reference sequence). Trimming took 3 bases from V and 5 from J; bases not matched to a gene: 0. This chain's CDR3 is CASSWTGDNSPLHF. Here the CDR3 DNA reads TGTGCCAGCAGCTGGACAGGGGATAATTCACCCCTCCACTTT.

The rearrangement links TRBV6-5 to TRBJ2-3; D may be TRBD2 (6 bases). The V and J ends lost 7 bases and 0 bases respectively, with 14 bases between them. Germline loops: CDR1 MNHEY, CDR2 SVGAGI. This CDR3 is built from 15 residues. CDR3 sequence reads: CASTRDQYSTDTQYF. CDR3 bases: TGTGCCAGCACGCGGGATCAGTATAGCACAGATACGCAGTATTTT.

This clonotype has ten or more counts. The gene calls are TRBV5-8 and TRBJ1-5, with D perhaps matching TRBD1 (5 bases). The CDR3 totals 15 residues. V was shortened by 4 bases and J by 7 bases, with 18 bases between the two germline ends. Germline V lookup: CDR1 SGHTS, CDR2 YDEGEE. This CDR3 is CASSTTGGKTQPQHF. In DNA form, the CDR3 reads TGTGCCAGCAGCACTACCGGGGGGAAGACACAGCCCCAGCATTTT. Combining the CDR3 with reference TRBV5-8 and TRBJ1-5 gives the whole variable domain EAGVTQSPTHLIKTRGQQATLRCSPISGHTSVYWYQQALGLGLQFLLWYDEGEERNRGNFPPRFSGRQFPNYSSELNVNALELEDSALYLCASSTTGGKTQPQHFGDGTRLSIL.

The V call is TRBV29-1, the J call TRBJ2-2; D is undetermined. CDR3 length equals 14 residues. Germline assignment: CDR1 SQVTM and CDR2 ANQGSEA. Trimming took 0 bases from V and 2 from J, leaving 7 bases between them. The chain's CDR3 is CSVEDFGNTGELFF. DNA for the CDR3: TGCAGCGTTGAAGATTTCGGAAACACCGGGGAGCTGTTTTTT.

This clonotype qualifies as medium-sized. This rearrangement joins TRBV12-3 or TRBV12-4 to TRBJ1-2; a possible D gene is TRBD1 (6 bases). Trimming took 5 bases from V and 4 from J, leaving 11 bases between them. The CDR3 sequence is 13 residues long. CDR3 sequence (DNA): TGTGCCAGCAGTCCGGACAGTCGCTATGGCTACACCTTC. Translating gives CASSPDSRYGYTF.

This clonotype was recorded at least ten times. The V call is TRBV18, the J call TRBJ1-2; 11 positions agree with TRBD1. Germline V lookup: CDR1 KGHSH, CDR2 LQKENI. Trimming at V came to 6 bases and at J to 4 bases, leaving 13 bases not matched to a gene. The CDR3 has 17 residues. CDR3 sequence (DNA): TGTGCCAGCTCGCCTCCGGGACAGGGGGAACTCAGCTATGGCTACACCTTC. It encodes CASSPPGQGELSYGYTF. The entire variable domain, with the rest obtained from reference TRBV18 and TRBJ1-2, is as follows: NAGVMQNPRHLVRRRGQEARLRCSPMKGHSHVYWYRQLPEEGLKFMVYLQKENIIDESGMPKERFSAEFPKEGPSILRIQQVVRGDSAAYFCASSPPGQGELSYGYTFGSGTRLTVV.

The table lists this clonotype with many counts. This rearrangement joins TRBV5-1 to TRBJ2-7; tentative D call: TRBD1 (6 bases). This CDR3 comprises 15 residues. CDR1 and CDR2 (germline): SGHRS, YFSETQ. Between the trimmed V and J ends, which lost 4 bases and 6 bases, there was a span of 20 bases. CDR3 DNA sequence: TGCGCCAGCAGCCCGATTCAACAGGGTCAGTCCGAGCAGTACTTC. Translating it yields CASSPIQQGQSEQYF.

This clonotype was detected only a few times. J is TRBJ2-5 and V is TRBV6-2 or TRBV6-3; D possibly corresponds to TRBD2 (5 bases). The V gene's germline CDR1 is MNHEY and CDR2 SVGEGT. V lost 4 bases and J lost 4, with 13 bases in between. CDR3 size: 14 residues. The CDR3 sequence: CASSSGGWRETQYF. In DNA form, the CDR3 reads TGTGCCAGCAGTTCAGGAGGATGGAGAGAGACCCAGTACTTC.

This clonotype was observed a handful of times. The V gene is TRBV4-2, the J gene TRBJ1-2, with TRBD1 matching 10 bases. The CDR3 covers 16 residues. The J segment lost 6 bases and the V segment lost 2 bases, leaving 9 bases of the junction unmatched. Germline V lookup: CDR1 LGHNA, CDR2 YNFKEQ. The CDR3 here is CASSQPGTGESDGYTF. The CDR3 nucleotides read TGTGCCAGCAGCCAACCTGGGACAGGGGAATCGGATGGCTACACCTTC.

This clonotype has a count of ten or more. The gene calls are TRBV11-2 and TRBJ2-7; either TRBD1 or TRBD2 may fit D (5 bases each). This CDR3 comprises 11 residues. The V end lost 3 bases, the J end lost 6 bases, and 6 bases lay between the germline ends. Per the germline V gene, CDR1 is SGHAT and CDR2 is FQNNGV. The CDR3 coding sequence is TGTGCCAGCAGCTTTGGGGGCGAGCAGTACTTC. The encoded protein is CASSFGGEQYF. The variable domain in full, with the rest retrieved from reference TRBV11-2 and TRBJ2-7, is EAGVAQSPRYKIIEKRQSVAFWCNPISGHATLYWYQQILGQGPKLLIQFQNNGVVDDSQLPKDRFSAERLKGVDSTLKIQPAKLEDSAVYLCASSFGGEQYFGPGTRLTVT.

There are many counts of this clonotype. The gene calls are TRBV30 and TRBJ1-6; a weak D match, TRBD1 (5 bases). Looked up from germline, CDR1 is GTSNPN and CDR2 is SVGIG (reference sequence). Trimming stripped 3 bases from V and 11 bases from J, with 14 bases between. The CDR3 loop spans 13 amino acids. Written as DNA, the CDR3 is TGTGCCTGGAGCAGGGAAGAAGGGACACCCCTCCACTTT. The encoded protein is CAWSREEGTPLHF.

In this sample, this clonotype turned up many times. This chain links TRBV5-6 with TRBJ2-5; D is perhaps TRBD2 (5 bases). This CDR3 spans 15 amino acids. V dropped 0 bases and J dropped 2 bases, with 11 bases sitting between them. Germline CDR1 SGHDT, CDR2 YYEEEE. The CDR3 nucleotides are TGTGCCAGCAGCTTGGGAGGGTGGAATCAAGAGACCCAGTACTTC. It is translated as CASSLGGWNQETQYF.

This clonotype has more than one count but fewer than ten. The rearrangement uses TRBV2 and TRBJ1-1; D not resolved. The CDR3 is 13 residues long. Trimming cost V 1 base and J 9 bases, with 12 bases left between them. CDR1 is SNHLY, CDR2 FYNNEI, per germline. The CDR3 coding sequence is TGTGCCAGCAGTGAAGAGAAGGGCACCCAAGCTTTCTTT. It yields the protein CASSEEKGTQAFF.

The table lists this clonotype with a few counts. Germline is not matched at one junction end, which may reflect a read error. V gene TRBV4-1 combines with J gene TRBJ2-4; D gene ambiguous. The CDR3 sequence is 14 residues long. Germline CDR1 reads MGHRA; CDR2 reads YSYEKL. The CDR3 loop is CASSQDPERNIQYF. As DNA, the CDR3 is TGTGCCAGCAGCCAAGACCCCGAGAGGAACATTCAGTACTTC.

This clonotype was counted at least ten times. The chain carries TRBV29-1 and TRBJ2-5; the D gene is possibly TRBD1 (7 bases). Trimming stripped 4 bases from V and 4 bases from J, with 13 bases between. The CDR3 has 13 amino acids. Germline CDR1 reads SQVTM; CDR2 reads ANQGSEA. The CDR3, as DNA: TGCAGCGTTGTCCTCAGGGGGGCAGAGACCCAGTACTTC. Protein sequence: CSVVLRGAETQYF.

This clonotype was counted many times. The chain uses TRBV7-2 and TRBJ2-3; D call uncertain. Germline CDR1 is SGHTA and CDR2 is FQGNSA. The V gene lost 1 base and the J gene lost 0 bases, with 11 bases spanning the gap. This CDR3 is 16 amino acids long. CDR3 loop: CASSLGSWPSTDTQYF. In DNA form, the CDR3 reads TGTGCCAGCAGCTTAGGGTCGTGGCCTAGCACAGATACGCAGTATTTT.